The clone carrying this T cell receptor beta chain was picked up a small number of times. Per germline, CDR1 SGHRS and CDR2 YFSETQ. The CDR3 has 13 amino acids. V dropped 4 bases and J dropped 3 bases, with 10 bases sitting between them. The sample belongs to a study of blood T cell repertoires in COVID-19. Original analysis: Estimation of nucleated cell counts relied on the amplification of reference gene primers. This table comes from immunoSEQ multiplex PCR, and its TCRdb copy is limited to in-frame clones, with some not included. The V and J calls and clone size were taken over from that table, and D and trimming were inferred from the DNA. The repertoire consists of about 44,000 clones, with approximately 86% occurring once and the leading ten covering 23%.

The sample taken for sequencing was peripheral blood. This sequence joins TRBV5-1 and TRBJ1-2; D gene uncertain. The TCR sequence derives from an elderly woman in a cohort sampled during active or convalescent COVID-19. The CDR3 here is CASSPEGYYGYTF. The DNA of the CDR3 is TGCGCCAGCAGCCCCGAGGGTTACTATGGCTACACCTTC.